The text below deals with one T cell receptor (beta chain). As yet, its antigen is unknown. In the original analysis: Clonotypes per individual ranged from about 85,000 to nearly 550,000. TCRdb processed the 5' RACE reads anew with MiXCR; each CDR3 protein has one entry. V and J calls and clone size were set by TCRdb, not the authors. This sample yields around 380,000 distinct CDR3 sequences, of which 25% to 35% are seen a single time; around 5.6% belongs to the top ten. The data derive from a study of identical twins' blood T cells. Study-wide context: Twelve libraries, six alpha and six beta, gave 50 million or so reads. Regarding the study as a whole: Mainly, cloneset size products determined shared clonotypes, twins included. Environmental influences on twin similarity could not be excluded.

The CDR3 is made up of 13 amino acids. The ends lost 8 bases at V and 4 bases at J; junction bases unmatched: 2. CDR1 ENHRY and CDR2 SYGVKD come from the germline V gene. The sequence was collected from a woman aged 18-49 years in good health. Sequencing was done on a sample of PBMCs. The chain employs TRBV10-3 and TRBJ2-2, with 9 bases identical to TRBD1. CDR3 bases: TGTGCCATCCGGGACAGGGTCACCGGGGAGCTGTTTTTT. It encodes CAIRDRVTGELFF.